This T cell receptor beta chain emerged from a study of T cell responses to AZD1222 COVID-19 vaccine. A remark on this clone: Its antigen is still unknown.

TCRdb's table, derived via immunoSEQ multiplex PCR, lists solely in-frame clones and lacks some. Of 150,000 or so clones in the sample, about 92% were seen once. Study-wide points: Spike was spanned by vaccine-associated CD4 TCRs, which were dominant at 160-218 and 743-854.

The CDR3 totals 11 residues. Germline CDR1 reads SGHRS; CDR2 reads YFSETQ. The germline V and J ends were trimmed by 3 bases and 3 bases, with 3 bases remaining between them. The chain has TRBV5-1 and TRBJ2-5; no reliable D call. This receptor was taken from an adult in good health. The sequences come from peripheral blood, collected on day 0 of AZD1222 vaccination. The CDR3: CASSSKETQYF. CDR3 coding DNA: TGCGCCAGCAGCTCAAAAGAGACCCAGTACTTC.